The next 16 T cell receptor beta chains were all read from a single sample in a study of blood T cell repertoires in COVID-19. Sequencing used immunoSEQ multiplex PCR; TCRdb keeps in-frame clones, though not all of them. The top ten hold about 5% of the sample, which has fewer than 400,000 clones, under 90% seen once. The material sequenced was PBMCs or T cells enriched from blood (not recorded which). Receptors were obtained from a man aged 55 to 69 who had recovered from COVID-19.

This clone was observed a single time. This chain links TRBV4-3 with TRBJ2-7; possible D gene TRBD1, 6 bases. Per germline, CDR1 LGHNA and CDR2 YSLEER. CDR3 length: 15 residues. The germline V and J ends were trimmed by 4 bases and 0 bases, with 13 bases remaining between them. The DNA for the CDR3 is TGCGCCAGCAGCCTTCAACAGGGAAGCTCCTACGAGCAGTACTTC. Amino acids: CASSLQQGSSYEQYF.

This chain joins TRBV4-1 and TRBJ2-1; 9 nucleotides match TRBD2. CDR3 length: 16 amino acids. Germline CDR1 reads MGHRA; CDR2 reads YSYEKL. Losses at the gene ends were 4 bases for V and 5 bases for J; bases not matched to a gene: 9. The CDR3 here is CASSRTTGTSNNEQFF. The CDR3, as DNA: TGCGCCAGCAGCCGCACAACCGGGACTAGCAACAATGAGCAGTTCTTC.

Worth noting for this clone: Other DNA sequences of this sample code for an identical CDR3. The chain recombines TRBV11-2 with TRBJ2-5; 8 bases match TRBD1. The CDR3 contains 14 residues. Germline CDR1 SGHAT, CDR2 FQNNGV. V lost 1 base and J lost 5; bases outside the gene matches: 3. Here the CDR3 reads CASSLVRGQETQYF. The CDR3 nucleotides are TGTGCCAGCAGCTTAGTCAGGGGGCAGGAGACCCAGTACTTC.

The CDR3 region is CANSRWGADENEQFF. DNA for the CDR3: TGTGCCAACTCCCGTTGGGGCGCGGATGAGAATGAGCAGTTCTTC. The chain employs TRBV6-5 and TRBJ2-1, with D tentatively TRBD1 (5 bases). Trimming stripped 10 bases from V and 7 bases from J, with 23 bases between. Germline CDR1 reads MNHEY; CDR2 reads SVGAGI. The CDR3 contains 15 residues.

The genes are TRBV10-1 and TRBJ2-7; 8 bases fit TRBD1. From germline, CDR1 is WNHNN and CDR2 SYGVQD (reference sequence). V trimming: 4 bases; J trimming: 4 bases; junction bases outside the gene matches: 12. This CDR3 contains 16 residues. CDR3 residues: CASSVGQGPTFYEQYF. The CDR3 bases are TGCGCCAGCAGTGTAGGACAGGGTCCGACCTTTTACGAGCAGTACTTC.

This chain connects TRBV7-9 to TRBJ2-3; a possible D gene is TRBD1 (5 bases). CDR3 size: 14 residues. Germline CDR1 SEHNR, CDR2 FQNEAQ (reference sequence). Trimming cost V 1 base and J 1 base, with 6 bases left between them. The CDR3 protein is CASSLVQGTDTQYF. The DNA for the CDR3 is TGTGCCAGCAGCTTAGTACAGGGCACAGATACGCAGTATTTT. Based on the CDR3 plus reference TRBV7-9 and TRBJ2-3, the full variable domain is DTGVSQNPRHKITKRGQNVTFRCDPISEHNRLYWYRQTLGQGPEFLTYFQNEAQLEKSRLLSDRFSAERPKGSFSTLEIQRTEQGDSAMYLCASSLVQGTDTQYFGPGTRLTVL.

The chain employs TRBV14 and TRBJ2-7, with 10 positions matching TRBD1. The CDR3 consists of 15 residues. V lost 2 bases, J lost 3 bases, and 4 bases stayed unmatched. Germline-derived CDR1 and CDR2 are SGHDN and FVKESK. For the CDR3, the DNA is TGTGCCAGCAGCCAAACCGGGACAGGGGACTACGAGCAGTACTTC. It specifies CASSQTGTGDYEQYF. Filled out from reference TRBV14 and TRBJ2-7, the complete variable domain reads EAGVTQFPSHSVIEKGQTVTLRCDPISGHDNLYWYRRVMGKEIKFLLHFVKESKQDESGMPNNRFLAERTGGTYSTLKVQPAELEDSGVYFCASSQTGTGDYEQYFGPGTRLTVT.

This clone was recorded a few times. The chain couples TRBV7-9 to TRBJ1-3; D is possibly TRBD1 (5 bases). Germline CDR1 SEHNR, CDR2 FQNEAQ (reference sequence). Trimming removed 5 bases from V and 2 bases from J, with 19 bases in between. This CDR3 has 17 amino acids. CDR3: CASSPPGGIPTGNTIYF. The DNA for the CDR3 is TGTGCCAGCAGCCCCCCCGGGGGGATACCAACTGGAAACACCATATATTTT.

The V call is TRBV4-1, the J call TRBJ1-4; TRBD1 agrees at 10 bases. With V trimmed by 1 base and J by 5 bases, 7 bases remained unmatched. CDR1 and CDR2 (germline): MGHRA, YSYEKL. The CDR3 extends over 17 amino acids. The CDR3 is CASSQVLRQGANEKLFF. The CDR3 region has the DNA TGCGCCAGCAGCCAAGTCCTTCGACAGGGGGCAAATGAAAAACTGTTTTTT.

This clone was counted a single time. The chain uses TRBV7-9 and TRBJ2-7; perhaps TRBD2 as D (5 bases). Germline loops: CDR1 SEHNR, CDR2 FQNEAQ (reference sequence). The V end was cut by 3 bases, the J end by 4 bases, with 10 bases between. The length of the CDR3 is 13 residues. This CDR3 is CASSFAGGYEQYF. CDR3 DNA sequence: TGTGCCAGCAGCTTTGCCGGAGGTTACGAGCAGTACTTC.

The chain is built from TRBV19 and TRBJ2-5; D may be TRBD1 (6 bases). The germline V gene encodes CDR1 LNHDA and CDR2 SQIVND (reference sequence). The CDR3 extends over 13 amino acids. Trimming shortened V by 7 bases and J by 1 base, and 10 bases separated the two germline ends. The CDR3 loop reads CASTPGAQETQYF. DNA of the CDR3: TGTGCCAGTACCCCAGGGGCCCAAGAGACCCAGTACTTC.

The V gene is TRBV27, the J gene TRBJ2-7; 8 nucleotides agree with TRBD1. The CDR3 runs to 17 residues. CDR1 MNHEY and CDR2 SMNVEV come from the germline V gene (reference sequence). The junction had 11 bases not matched to a gene; V was cut back by 0 bases and J by 4 bases. CDR3 sequence reads: CASSLSALGQDGYEQYF. CDR3 bases: TGTGCCAGCAGTTTATCGGCACTGGGACAGGATGGATACGAGCAGTACTTC.

The rearrangement links TRBV2 to TRBJ1-1; 8 positions agree with TRBD1. Trimming took 8 bases from V and 2 from J; bases not matched to a gene: 7. Germline V CDR1 and CDR2: SNHLY, FYNNEI. There are 14 residues in the CDR3. This CDR3 reads CASLDRVGNTEAFF. The CDR3 nucleotides are TGTGCCAGCCTGGACAGGGTTGGTAACACTGAAGCTTTCTTT.

This sequence joins TRBV28 and TRBJ2-7, with a weak D call TRBD1 (6 bases). The CDR3 runs to 16 residues. V was shortened by 5 bases and J by 3 bases, with 20 bases between the two germline ends. Germline CDR1 reads MDHEN; CDR2 reads SYDVKM. The CDR3 region is CASSPTRGHTDYEQYF. CDR3 DNA sequence: TGTGCCAGCAGTCCCACTCGGGGACATACCGACTACGAGCAGTACTTC.

This chain joins TRBV18 and TRBJ2-3, with D unresolved. CDR3 length: 11 residues. Germline V gives CDR1 KGHSH, CDR2 LQKENI. V lost 2 bases and J 6 bases, leaving 3 bases between the germline ends. The CDR3 reads CASSPADTQYF. Written as DNA, the CDR3 is TGTGCCAGCTCACCAGCGGATACGCAGTATTTT.

CDR3 nucleotide sequence: TGTGCCAGCAGCCGGGAAGGGAGCTCCTACAATGAGCAGTTCTTC. It encodes CASSREGSSYNEQFF. V gene TRBV11-3 combines with J gene TRBJ2-1, with a weak D call TRBD2 (5 bases). Trimming removed 5 bases from V and 0 bases from J, with 11 bases in between. Germline-derived CDR1 and CDR2 are SGHNT and YENEEA. This CDR3 spans 15 amino acids.